Listed here are 29 T cell receptor beta chains from one sample, sequenced in a study of OX40 agonist ivuxolimab in advanced cancers. The assay was immunoSEQ multiplex PCR, and TCRdb's table has in-frame clones only and misses some. The sample includes around 53,000 clones, roughly nine tenths seen only once; the top ten take around 6.9%. Sequencing was performed on CD4+ or CD8+ T cells sorted from blood, taken in a trial of the OX40 agonist ivuxolimab. The source of these receptors is an adult with an advanced solid tumor such as melanoma, head and neck, liver or kidney cancer.

The V call is TRBV11-1, the J call TRBJ2-3; 9 bases map to TRBD2. This CDR3 has 17 residues. J lost 1 base, V lost 3 bases, and 8 bases had no gene match. Germline lookup yields CDR1 SGHAT and CDR2 FQDESV (reference sequence). This CDR3 reads CASSFTGASGGTDTQYF. Written as DNA, the CDR3 is TGTGCCAGCAGCTTCACAGGGGCTAGCGGGGGCACAGATACGCAGTATTTT.

This chain links TRBV5-6 with TRBJ2-2, with D perhaps TRBD2 (7 bases). Germline V lookup: CDR1 SGHDT, CDR2 YYEEEE. V gave up 1 base and J gave up 4 bases, with 11 bases separating them. This CDR3 is built from 15 residues. CDR3 loop: CASSLTGGGTGELFF. DNA for the CDR3: TGTGCCAGCAGCTTGACGGGGGGCGGCACCGGGGAGCTGTTTTTT.

The chain is built from TRBV4-1 and TRBJ1-2; the D is unclear. The CDR3 spans 13 residues. The germline V gene has CDR1 MGHRA and CDR2 YSYEKL. V dropped 0 bases and J dropped 5 bases, with 7 bases sitting between them. The CDR3 DNA sequence: TGCGCCAGCAGCCAAGAGAAAGGGTATGGCTACACCTTC. It is translated as CASSQEKGYGYTF.

This sequence joins TRBV28 and TRBJ2-3; D remains unclear. The ends were cut back, 4 bases at V and 0 bases at J, with 8 bases in the middle. This CDR3 comprises 14 residues. The germline CDR1 and CDR2 sequences are MDHEN and SYDVKM. The CDR3 sequence: CASSSAPSTDTQYF. CDR3 coding DNA: TGTGCCAGCAGTTCGGCACCGAGCACAGATACGCAGTATTTT.

In this sample, this clone turned up once. The rearrangement joins TRBV19 to TRBJ1-2, with TRBD1 matching 12 bases. Germline V gives CDR1 LNHDA, CDR2 SQIVND (reference sequence). Trimming took 8 bases from V and 6 from J; bases not matched to a gene: 13. This CDR3 is built from 16 residues. In nucleotides, the CDR3 is TGTGCCAGTGCGGGGACAGGGGGCTTAGGCGTCCATGGCTACACCTTC. Its protein product is CASAGTGGLGVHGYTF.

CDR3 sequence reads: CASSVGLAGTTDTQYF. Here the CDR3 DNA reads TGTGCCAGTAGTGTGGGACTAGCGGGGACGACAGATACGCAGTATTTT. This sequence joins TRBV19 and TRBJ2-3, with 13 bases that match TRBD2. The V and J ends lost 5 bases and 3 bases, in that order; junction bases with no gene match: 5. Germline V gene lookup returns CDR1 LNHDA and CDR2 SQIVND (reference sequence). The CDR3 length is 16 residues.

The chain is built from TRBV6-1 and TRBJ1-3; D gene unclear. The CDR3 sequence is 14 residues long. V was trimmed by 3 bases and J by 2 bases, leaving 8 bases between them. Germline CDR1 MNHNS, CDR2 SASEGT. The CDR3 coding sequence is TGTGCCAGCAGTGAGGTCAGGACTGGAAACACCATATATTTT. Its translation: CASSEVRTGNTIYF.

The chain couples TRBV4-1 to TRBJ2-7; D is possibly TRBD2 (6 bases). CDR1 is MGHRA, CDR2 YSYEKL, per germline. Deletions cut 5 bases from V and 2 bases from J, with 16 bases between. The CDR3 has 15 amino acids. The CDR3 here is CASSYSGEPTYEQYF. DNA of the CDR3: TGCGCCAGCAGCTATAGCGGAGAACCTACCTACGAGCAGTACTTC.

The chain is built from TRBV19 and TRBJ1-5; D is perhaps TRBD1 (5 bases). Trimming cost V 5 bases and J 5 bases, with 10 bases left between them. The CDR3 loop spans 13 amino acids. Germline lookup yields CDR1 LNHDA and CDR2 SQIVND (reference sequence). In nucleotides, the CDR3 is TGTGCCAGTAGTCCGCAGGGCTATCAGCCCCAGCATTTT. Translation: CASSPQGYQPQHF.

The V gene is TRBV6-5, the J gene TRBJ1-2; 7 nucleotides match TRBD1. The CDR3 runs 14 residues. V lost 11 bases to trimming and J lost 5 bases; unmatched junction nucleotides: 14. Germline V gene sequence: CDR1 MNHEY, CDR2 SVGAGI. The CDR3 region has the DNA TGTGCCGTAAAGGGGGCAGGGACGAATTATGGCTACACCTTC. As protein: CAVKGAGTNYGYTF.

J is TRBJ1-2 and V is TRBV5-4; D not resolved. Trimming cost V 5 bases and J 2 bases, with 13 bases left between them. Looked up from germline, CDR1 is SGHNT and CDR2 is YYREEE (reference sequence). The CDR3 consists of 14 residues. The CDR3 bases are TGTGCCAGCAGTTTACCACAGCAAAACTATGGCTACACCTTC. This translates into CASSLPQQNYGYTF.

V gene TRBV6-5 combines with J gene TRBJ1-1; D not resolved. This CDR3 comprises 12 residues. The germline V gene has CDR1 MNHEY and CDR2 SVGAGI. V gave up 5 bases and J gave up 7 bases, with 11 bases separating them. For the CDR3, the DNA is TGTGCCAGCAGTCACCCCAGAAATGAAGCTTTCTTT. This translates into CASSHPRNEAFF.

The chain has TRBV29-1 and TRBJ2-7; D is possibly TRBD2 (7 bases). Germline V gives CDR1 SQVTM, CDR2 ANQGSEA. Trimming took 2 bases from V and 4 from J, leaving 15 bases between them. The CDR3 runs 14 residues. The chain's CDR3 is CSVEMGGLDYEQYF. DNA for the CDR3: TGCAGCGTTGAAATGGGGGGGCTGGATTACGAGCAGTACTTC.

This clone was seen a single time. The chain couples TRBV30 to TRBJ2-4; TRBD2 is a possible D gene (5 bases). Germline V gene sequence: CDR1 GTSNPN, CDR2 SVGIG (reference sequence). V lost 2 bases, J lost 4 bases, and 6 bases lay in between. The CDR3 extends over 12 amino acids. This chain's CDR3 is CAWSSGKNIQYF. CDR3 DNA: TGTGCCTGGAGTTCGGGAAAAAACATTCAGTACTTC.

The chain couples TRBV6-5 to TRBJ2-3; possibly TRBD1 for D (5 bases). Germline assignment: CDR1 MNHEY and CDR2 SVGAGI. The CDR3 runs to 14 residues. The DNA for the CDR3 is TGTGCGTTGAAGGACAAACCGCTAACAGATACGCAGTATTTT. Translation: CALKDKPLTDTQYF.

The chain joins TRBV5-5 to TRBJ1-5; D possibly corresponds to TRBD1 (5 bases). This CDR3 comprises 14 residues. Trimming removed 0 bases at V and 7 bases at J, with 11 bases between. Germline loops: CDR1 SGHKS, CDR2 YYEKEE (reference sequence). CDR3 amino acids: CASSLVVGTQPQHF. The CDR3 coding sequence is TGTGCCAGCAGCTTGGTCGTAGGGACCCAGCCCCAGCATTTT.

V and J are TRBV5-1 and TRBJ1-5, with 7 bases that match TRBD1. The CDR3 contains 14 residues. Per the germline V gene, CDR1 is SGHRS and CDR2 is YFSETQ. Trimming took 5 bases from V and 5 from J; bases not matched to a gene: 7. The CDR3 sequence: CASSEGANDQPQHF. Written as DNA, the CDR3 is TGCGCCAGCAGTGAGGGGGCGAATGATCAGCCCCAGCATTTT.

The genes are TRBV6-1 and TRBJ2-7; 9 bases line up with TRBD1. This CDR3 has 14 residues. Per the germline V gene, CDR1 is MNHNS and CDR2 is SASEGT. After removal of 5 bases from V and 4 bases from J, the junction contained 6 bases not matched to a gene. CDR3 sequence (DNA): TGTGCCAGCAGTTCGACAGGGGGACATTACGAGCAGTACTTC. It is translated as CASSSTGGHYEQYF.

The genes are TRBV29-1 and TRBJ1-1; no definite D call. Germline CDR1 SQVTM, CDR2 ANQGSEA. CDR3 size: 13 residues. The CDR3 coding sequence is TGCAGTCCGATCTCGAGGGCGGGCACTGAAGCTTTCTTT. Encoded protein: CSPISRAGTEAFF. The entire variable domain, with the rest obtained from reference TRBV29-1 and TRBJ1-1, is as follows: SAVISQKPSRDICQRGTSLTIQCQVDSQVTMMFWYRQQPGQSLTLIATANQGSEATYESGFVIDKFPISRPNLTFSTLTVSNMSPEDSSIYLCSPISRAGTEAFFGQGTRLTVV.

This clone was picked up a small number of times. The rearrangement links TRBV5-5 to TRBJ2-7, with 12 bases matching TRBD2. Germline lookup yields CDR1 SGHKS and CDR2 YYEKEE (reference sequence). This CDR3 comprises 18 residues. V lost 0 bases to trimming and J lost 1 base; unmatched junction nucleotides: 8. In nucleotides, the CDR3 is TGTGCCAGCAGCTTGGGTCCCCTAGCGGGGGGGCTGTCCTACGAGCAGTACTTC. It yields the protein CASSLGPLAGGLSYEQYF.

This clone showed up just a few times. The rearrangement uses TRBV30 and TRBJ2-2, with no clear D. The CDR3 consists of 14 residues. Trimming left V 0 bases short and J 1 base short, with 6 bases between. Germline CDR1 GTSNPN, CDR2 SVGIG (reference sequence). The CDR3 sequence is CAWSVSRNTGELFF. In DNA, the CDR3 is TGTGCCTGGAGTGTAAGCAGGAACACCGGGGAGCTGTTTTTT.

This clone was seen a handful of times. The V and J genes are TRBV6-1 and TRBJ1-5; TRBD1 is a possible D gene (6 bases). The germline V gene has CDR1 MNHNS and CDR2 SASEGT. V lost 3 bases and J lost 6, with 15 bases in between. The CDR3 is 15 residues long. The CDR3 protein is CASSDREGGSQPQHF. The CDR3 DNA reads as TGTGCCAGCAGTGACAGGGAAGGGGGGAGTCAGCCCCAGCATTTT.

This clone showed up just once. The chain recombines TRBV5-4 with TRBJ2-5, with TRBD1 as a possible D gene (6 bases). Trimming pared 1 base from V and 2 bases from J, leaving 12 bases between. In germline, CDR1 is SGHNT, CDR2 YYREEE (reference sequence). The CDR3 has 15 amino acids. CDR3 sequence (DNA): TGTGCCAGCAGCTTGCGGACAGACGAGCAAGAGACCCAGTACTTC. Translating it yields CASSLRTDEQETQYF. Full variable domain (rest looked up from reference TRBV5-4 and TRBJ2-5): ETGVTQSPTHLIKTRGQQVTLRCSSQSGHNTVSWYQQALGQGPQFIFQYYREEENGRGNFPPRFSGLQFPNYSSELNVNALELDDSALYLCASSLRTDEQETQYFGPGTRLLVL.

In its sample, this clone was seen once. This rearrangement joins TRBV11-2 to TRBJ1-4; no clear D gene. Between the trimmed V and J ends, which lost 1 base and 10 bases, there was a span of 13 bases. This CDR3 contains 14 residues. Germline CDR1 and CDR2: SGHAT and FQNNGV. CDR3 sequence (DNA): TGTGCCAGCAGCTTAGTGTCCTTAGACGCAAAACTGTTTTTT. Translating gives CASSLVSLDAKLFF.

The V call is TRBV6-1, the J call TRBJ1-2; possibly TRBD1 for D (5 bases). The V gene lost 1 base and the J gene lost 8 bases, with 17 bases spanning the gap. Germline loops: CDR1 MNHNS, CDR2 SASEGT. The CDR3 is 15 amino acids. CDR3 sequence reads: CASSEEVEGRRGYTF. Here the CDR3 DNA reads TGTGCCAGCAGTGAAGAGGTAGAGGGGCGAAGGGGCTACACCTTC.

The V call is TRBV19, the J call TRBJ1-6; TRBD1 matches at 8 bases. Looked up from germline, CDR1 is LNHDA and CDR2 is SQIVND (reference sequence). The CDR3 consists of 15 residues. V was clipped by 5 bases and J by 7 bases; unmatched bases: 7. The CDR3 nucleotides are TGTGCCAGTAGTTCCTCCCAGGGGGCAAATTCACCCCTCCACTTT. Its translation: CASSSSQGANSPLHF.

This clone was observed a handful of times. The chain recombines TRBV5-1 with TRBJ2-7; D is ambiguous. The CDR3 is made up of 15 amino acids. Germline CDR1 and CDR2: SGHRS and YFSETQ. The ends were cut back, 0 bases at V and 0 bases at J, with 10 bases in the middle. In DNA, the CDR3 is TGCGCCAGCAGCTTGGATCCGGCTAGCTCCTACGAGCAGTACTTC. Amino acids: CASSLDPASSYEQYF.

The chain employs TRBV18 and TRBJ1-4, with 9 bases fitting TRBD1. After removal of 3 bases from V and 9 bases from J, the junction contained 5 bases not matched to a gene. Germline V gene lookup returns CDR1 KGHSH and CDR2 LQKENI. This CDR3 has 14 residues. The CDR3 loop is CASSPRTGVQKLFF. CDR3 nucleotides: TGTGCCAGCTCACCTCGGACAGGGGTCCAAAAACTGTTTTTT.

This clone has just one count. The V call is TRBV21-1, the J call TRBJ2-3; whether TRBD2, the table's D call, matches the DNA was not checked. TRBV21-1 is tagged as a pseudogene. The CDR3 has 16 amino acids. The CDR3 DNA follows: TGTGCCAGCAGCAAAGTCGGCGGGGGTTACACAGATACGCAGTATTTT. Translation: CASSKVGGGYTDTQYF.